This T cell receptor (beta chain) was recorded in a study of T cells in Graves' hyperthyroidism and ophthalmopathy. Germline V lookup: CDR1 SQVTM, CDR2 ANQGSEA. V lost 5 bases to trimming and J lost 8 bases, with 15 bases between them. The CDR3 runs 12 residues. RNA transcripts served as the template for amplifying TCR beta CDR3 regions. The TCR CDR3 first-round RT-PCR relied on the HTBI primer set. TCRdb fed the multiplex PCR reads into MiXCR, producing one record per CDR3 protein. This table holds 280,000 or so distinct CDR3 sequences, 25% to 30% found once. In its sample, this clonotype was seen many times. In patients aged 18 to 65, hyperthyroidism was newly diagnosed, with duration under 2 months. Clinical symptoms, serum thyroxine and TRAb, thyroid ultrasound and orbital computed tomography were used for the diagnoses. The PBMCs were taken from less than 11 ml of fresh peripheral blood.

The TCR sequence derives from a man in his forties with Graves' hyperthyroidism that later progressed to Graves' ophthalmopathy. This chain connects TRBV29-1 to TRBJ1-2; no clear D. Sequenced material: blood. The CDR3 DNA sequence: TGCAGCGTTCAGGCAGGAGGCCACGGCTACACCTTC. It encodes CSVQAGGHGYTF.